This T cell receptor beta chain emerged from a study of siplizumab effects on memory and regulatory T cells. V gave up 0 bases and J gave up 3 bases, with 4 bases separating them. The CDR3 is 14 amino acids. Germline assignment: CDR1 SGHRS and CDR2 YFSETQ. TCRdb keeps only in-frame clones here, not all; method: immunoSEQ multiplex PCR. The sample lists 40,000 to 45,000 clones, more than 70% occurring once. The study's findings and limits: Proliferating Tregs in siplizumab cultures were never verified as suppressive. Fewer alloreactive sequences mapped to unstimulated CD4+ memory cells under siplizumab.

With regard to this clone: The antigen is unknown.

The chain is built from TRBV5-1 and TRBJ2-6; D remains unclear. The specimen was naive CD4+ T cells sorted from blood. This receptor was taken from a human donor in good health. The CDR3 loop reads CASSLDFGANVLTF. The CDR3 DNA reads as TGCGCCAGCAGCTTGGATTTTGGGGCCAACGTCCTGACTTTC.